This T cell receptor beta chain is from a study of T cell responses to AZD1222 COVID-19 vaccine (dated by TCRdb to about 2021). Background on the whole study: AZD1222 recipients given second doses at about 4 weeks or at about 12 weeks were pooled, since spike-specific TCR depth and breadth were not found to differ between the two schedules. A total of 230 to 250 trial participants underwent TCR sequencing, of whom 200 to 220 received two doses of AZD1222 and some 26 received two doses of the MenACWY control vaccine. Trial participants were enrolled into age subgroups of 18-55, 56-69 and 70-plus years, which contained approximately 150, 30 and 60 TCR-sequenced participants, respectively.

The study at large found these results: Epitopes outside the regions mutated in the B.1.351 and B.1.1.7 variants were reportedly recognized by nearly half of the unique spike-specific TCRs. The vaccine-associated CD4 TCRs covered the entire spike protein, and the dominant responses fell in regions 160-218 and 743-854. A significant rise in spike-specific TCR breadth and depth was observed after two AZD1222 doses relative to day 0 and relative to MenACWY recipients. In the small 56-69-year group, the increase in depth fell short of significance, most likely because of low power. Participants were mostly white British, with more females than males. The authors suggested clonal diversity may have been underestimated. Conclusions about previously exposed vaccinees are limited, since just six or seven AZD1222 recipients were seropositive for SARS-CoV-2 at baseline. No day 14 peak-response samples were available, so repertoires were characterized only after the peak T cell response.

The CDR3 regions of human TCRbeta chains were subjected to immunosequencing. As for how the authors treated the data: TCRs in the repertoires were matched against a reference library of SARS-CoV-2-specific TCRs that had been generated with the MIRA antigen-specificity platform. Breadth meant the fraction of unique TCRs that were SARS-CoV-2-associated, whereas depth meant the fraction of total T cells that were SARS-CoV-2-associated. Using the MIRA data, every spike-specific TCR was mapped to the spike region that the TCR reacted to and assigned to either a CD4 or a CD8 class. Log10-transformed breadth and depth values were compared by one-way ANOVA with Sidak's multiple comparisons tests. The source is immuneACCESS, and TCRdb retained only in-frame sequences with V and J called. Part of the clones is not carried over; for the studies checked, unresolved V genes explain less than half of this, and the remainder is unexplained. That table gives V, J and clone size, and the DNA gave D and trimming. Present in this sample are 100,000 or so clones, about 94% of which were seen just once. Approximately 2.2% of the sample rests with the top ten.

Comment on this clone: This receptor's antigen is unknown. One base away there is no much larger clone; base qualities are not given.

Measured from the cysteine to the phenylalanine, the CDR3 is 16 residues long. Only CDR3 DNA is held: 48 bases, read in frame from base 1. For CDR1 and CDR2, the germline V gene (reference sequence) lists MNHEY and SMNVEV. V gives up 8 bases and J gives up 2 bases, and the segment between their germline ends measures 22 bases. This specimen's time point label, per the study, means: baseline before first vaccination. Vaccinee samples came from UK trials COV001 and COV002, including a single-blind randomized controlled phase 2/3 trial of AZD1222 (ChAdOx1 nCoV-19) in healthy adults. Trial participant PBMC samples were collected at day 0 and day 28 after the second dose for TCRbeta chain sequencing.

The chain is made from TRBV27 and TRBJ2-7, with TRBD1 tentatively as D gene (6 bases match). This material consisted of peripheral blood, taken on day 0 of AZD1222 vaccination. The sequence derives from an adult in good health. The CDR3 protein sequence reads: CASYGAGDRRAYEQYF. The bases are TGTGCCAGCTACGGGGCAGGGGACCGCCGTGCCTACGAGCAGTACTTC.